There are a few counts of the clone carrying this TCR beta chain. The antigen remains unidentified. The entry originates in a study of blood T cells in healthy people across ages. A sample-barcoded 5' primer and a J-beta primer mix were used in a second PCR of roughly 6 to 11 cycles. From each sample, at least 2.5 million paired-end reads containing CDR3 were obtained. MiXCR was run by TCRdb on the 5' RACE reads, yielding one entry per CDR3 protein. In the table there are 1.5 million to 2 million distinct CDR3 sequences, 39% of which are singletons. Study-wide findings and caveats: Unknown CMV status may confound age-related changes in expanded clones.

Sequenced: blood. This clonotype was obtained from a human donor in good health.

The CDR3 DNA is TGTGCCAGCAGCATTCGTCCATCCTACGAGCAGTACTTC. Its protein is CASSIRPSYEQYF. The rearrangement joins TRBV7-2 to TRBJ2-7; no reliable D call. The CDR3 spans 13 residues. Germline values: CDR1 SGHTA, CDR2 FQGNSA. The V and J ends lost 5 bases and 1 base respectively, with 9 bases between them.